Each of the 17 T cell receptor beta chains below was sequenced from the same sample in a study of cytotoxic CD8 clonotypes in ibrutinib-treated CLL. The method was immunoSEQ multiplex PCR; TCRdb's version includes in-frame clones alone and lacks a portion of them. This sample has fewer than 400,000 clones, with roughly two thirds found just once. Sequenced here: PBMCs, sampled after 36 months of ibrutinib treatment. These receptors came from a human donor with chronic lymphocytic leukemia.

In this sample, this clone turned up a few times. The V gene is TRBV5-1, the J gene TRBJ2-2; TRBD2 agrees at 13 bases. This CDR3 has 17 residues. The germline V gene encodes CDR1 SGHRS and CDR2 YFSETQ. V lost 4 bases to trimming and J lost 4 bases; unmatched junction nucleotides: 7. The CDR3 spells CASSLGLAGTRTGELFF. In nucleotides, the CDR3 is TGCGCCAGCAGCCTGGGACTAGCGGGAACCCGCACCGGGGAGCTGTTTTTT.

This clone was counted a few times. This sequence joins TRBV29-1 and TRBJ2-7, with D tentatively TRBD1 (6 bases). The CDR3 spans 14 residues. V lost 6 bases and J lost 4, with 19 bases in between. Germline V gene sequence: CDR1 SQVTM, CDR2 ANQGSEA. The CDR3 coding sequence is TGCAGCGTCCCCGTTGCCGCAGGGGTGTACGAGCAGTACTTC. It codes for CSVPVAAGVYEQYF.

This clone occurred a few times. The chain links TRBV6-6 to TRBJ1-5; 9 bases are shared with TRBD1. The germline V gene encodes CDR1 MNHNY and CDR2 SVGAGI (reference sequence). V was clipped by 4 bases and J by 0 bases; unmatched bases: 1. CDR3 size: 15 residues. The CDR3 spells CASSWTGDSNQPQHF. As DNA, the CDR3 is TGTGCCAGCAGTTGGACAGGGGATAGCAATCAGCCCCAGCATTTT.

This clone was counted once. For the CDR3, the DNA is TGCGCCAGCAGCCAAGCAGTGGGAGTGGCTAGCGGACTCTACGAGCAGTACTTC. Translated: CASSQAVGVASGLYEQYF. The rearrangement joins TRBV4-3 to TRBJ2-7; 7 nucleotides match TRBD2. V was clipped by 1 base and J by 3 bases; unmatched bases: 15. This CDR3 comprises 18 residues. Germline-derived CDR1 and CDR2 are LGHNA and YSLEER.

The chain employs TRBV25-1 and TRBJ2-6; TRBD1 is a possible D gene (6 bases). V was clipped by 5 bases and J by 3 bases, with 8 bases between them. Per the germline V gene, CDR1 is MGHDK and CDR2 is SYGVNS. The CDR3 totals 14 residues. CDR3 residues: CASSSTGGANVLTF. Written as DNA, the CDR3 is TGTGCCAGCAGTTCGACAGGTGGGGCCAACGTCCTGACTTTC. The whole variable domain, remainder taken from reference TRBV25-1 and TRBJ2-6, is EADIYQTPRYLVIGTGKKITLECSQTMGHDKMYWYQQDPGMELHLIHYSYGVNSTEKGDLSSESTVSRIRTEHFPLTLESARPSHTSQYLCASSSTGGANVLTFGAGSRLTVL.

The chain carries TRBV4-2 and TRBJ2-7; 9 bases are a match to TRBD1. The germline gives CDR1 LGHNA, CDR2 YNFKEQ. Trimming removed 4 bases from V and 5 bases from J; junction bases left unmatched: 9. This CDR3 is 15 amino acids long. The DNA for the CDR3 is TGTGCCAGCAGCCTAACCCGGGACAGGGTCCACGAGCAGTACTTC. Its translation: CASSLTRDRVHEQYF.

The chain joins TRBV10-2 to TRBJ2-6, with D possibly called TRBD1 or TRBD2 (5 bases each). V lost 6 bases and J 0 bases, leaving 12 bases between the germline ends. CDR1 is WSHSY and CDR2 is SAAADI in the germline V gene. The CDR3 has 16 amino acids. Here the CDR3 reads CASRTGTYSGANVLTF. The CDR3 coding sequence is TGCGCCAGCAGAACCGGGACCTACTCTGGGGCCAACGTCCTGACTTTC.

The rearrangement links TRBV5-6 to TRBJ2-7, with 10 bases matching TRBD2. CDR1 and CDR2 (germline): SGHDT, YYEEEE. The length of the CDR3 is 15 residues. V lost 0 bases to trimming and J lost 5 bases; unmatched junction nucleotides: 5. The CDR3 region is CASSLVLAGDHEQYF. The CDR3 region has the DNA TGTGCCAGCAGCTTGGTTCTAGCGGGAGACCACGAGCAGTACTTC.

V and J are TRBV9 and TRBJ2-3, with D uncertain. The CDR3 covers 13 residues. Trimming stripped 6 bases from V and 1 base from J, with 9 bases between. The germline V gene encodes CDR1 SGDLS and CDR2 YYNGEE. Here the CDR3 reads CASTLVGTDTQYF. The DNA for the CDR3 is TGTGCCAGCACCTTAGTAGGCACAGATACGCAGTATTTT.

This chain connects TRBV5-1 to TRBJ2-3, with 8 bases lining up with TRBD1. Germline V CDR1 and CDR2: SGHRS, YFSETQ. V trimming: 4 bases; J trimming: 5 bases; junction bases outside the gene matches: 12. This CDR3 contains 16 residues. CDR3 sequence (DNA): TGCGCCAGCAGCGGGTTCTGGCAGGGGGCTGGAGATACGCAGTATTTT. It codes for CASSGFWQGAGDTQYF.

The V and J genes are TRBV11-2 and TRBJ1-2, with D possibly being TRBD1 (5 bases). The CDR3 is 14 amino acids. Germline-derived CDR1 and CDR2 are SGHAT and FQNNGV. The V gene lost 1 base and the J gene lost 6 bases, with 12 bases spanning the gap. The CDR3 loop reads CASSLAGREDGYTF. DNA of the CDR3: TGTGCCAGCAGCTTAGCGGGCAGGGAGGATGGCTACACCTTC. The entire variable domain, with the rest obtained from reference TRBV11-2 and TRBJ1-2, is as follows: EAGVAQSPRYKIIEKRQSVAFWCNPISGHATLYWYQQILGQGPKLLIQFQNNGVVDDSQLPKDRFSAERLKGVDSTLKIQPAKLEDSAVYLCASSLAGREDGYTFGSGTRLTVV.

The chain carries TRBV6-5 and TRBJ1-3; D remains ambiguous. V shed 8 bases and J shed 0 bases, with 5 bases lying between them. The CDR3 length is 12 residues. Germline-derived CDR1 and CDR2 are MNHEY and SVGAGI. The CDR3 spells CASSASGNTIYF. The CDR3 region has the DNA TGTGCCAGCTCAGCCTCTGGAAACACCATATATTTT.

A remark on this clone: Just one base apart from a much larger clone, this may be a read error. The V call is TRBV7-2, the J call TRBJ2-2; D gene ambiguous. V was cut by 3 bases and J by 6 bases, with 5 bases left in between. Germline CDR1 and CDR2: SGHTA and FQGNSA. There are 12 residues in the CDR3. The CDR3 region has the DNA TGTGCCAGCAGCTTTGTGGCCGGGGAGCTGTTTTTT. This codes for CASSFVAGELFF.

The chain has TRBV5-6 and TRBJ2-7; 7 bases are shared with TRBD2. The CDR3 contains 15 residues. From germline, CDR1 is SGHDT and CDR2 YYEEEE. J gave up 3 bases and V 4 bases, and 10 bases lay outside the gene matches. The CDR3 nucleotides are TGTGCCAGCAGCAGACCAAAGCGGGATAACTACGAGCAGTACTTC. This codes for CASSRPKRDNYEQYF.

This clone was observed a handful of times. This chain links TRBV5-5 with TRBJ2-3; D call uncertain. Germline loops: CDR1 SGHKS, CDR2 YYEKEE (reference sequence). Trimming removed 5 bases from V and 0 bases from J, with 7 bases in between. The CDR3 has 13 residues. The CDR3 sequence is CASRTWSTDTQYF. The DNA for the CDR3 is TGTGCCAGCAGAACTTGGAGCACAGATACGCAGTATTTT.

The rearrangement joins TRBV28 to TRBJ2-7; D uncertain. Per the germline V gene, CDR1 is MDHEN and CDR2 is SYDVKM. The CDR3 runs 13 residues. The ends were cut back, 3 bases at V and 1 base at J, with 7 bases in the middle. This CDR3 is CASSFTPSYEQYF. The CDR3 nucleotides are TGTGCCAGCAGTTTTACACCGTCCTACGAGCAGTACTTC.

This clone was seen a handful of times. The rearrangement joins TRBV11-2 to TRBJ2-7, with D unresolved. Trimming took 3 bases from V and 0 from J, leaving 9 bases between them. CDR3 length: 14 amino acids. Germline V gene sequence: CDR1 SGHAT, CDR2 FQNNGV. The CDR3 spells CASSFTPSSYEQYF. CDR3 nucleotide sequence: TGTGCCAGCAGCTTTACCCCCAGCTCCTACGAGCAGTACTTC.